This T cell receptor beta chain was sequenced in a study of blood T cell repertoires in COVID-19. Overall study context: Acute and convalescent COVID-19 samples came from the United States, Italy and Spain. PBMCs, B-cell-depleted T cells, or T cells were the source of the cDNA or gDNA that made up the material.

Looked up from germline, CDR1 is SQVTM and CDR2 is ANQGSEA. This CDR3 region has 13 residues. Trimming took off 5 bases at V and 3 bases at J, with 13 bases between the two ends. Participants, roughly 18 to 90 years old, spanned fewer than 30 US areas. Two negative PCRs, clearance, or symptom resolution characterized the recovered Cohort 3 donors. The data were produced by immunoSEQ multiplex PCR, yet TCRdb's version contains in-frame clones alone and is incomplete. The sample consists of about 380,000 clones, around nine tenths of them appearing once. This chain uses TRBV29-1 with TRBJ1-2, with a weak D call TRBD1 (5 bases). Sequencing was performed on PBMCs or T cells enriched from blood (not recorded which). The receptor's source is a woman between 18 and 29 years old who had recovered from COVID-19. DNA of the CDR3: TGCAGCGTTAGCCAGGGAGGGGACTATGGCTACACCTTC. Its translation: CSVSQGGDYGYTF.